This TCR beta chain was sequenced in a study of regulatory T cells in long-lasting Graves disease. Overall study findings and caveats: For persistent Graves' patients, TCR diversity was lower than for newly diagnosed ones. The study found TRBV28, TRBJ1-2 and TRBJ2-5 favored in persistent disease.

There are a few counts of this clonotype. Its target is unknown. This CDR3 has 13 residues. From germline, CDR1 is MGHDK and CDR2 SYGVNS. V was pared by 6 bases and J by 7 bases, with 3 bases of the junction left unmatched. Relying on iRepertoire HTBI primers and Arm-PCR of CDR3 regions, the team built TCR beta libraries. TCRdb redid the calling of the multiplex PCR reads with MiXCR, one entry per CDR3 protein. The data hold fewer than 650,000 distinct CDR3 sequences, with approximately 15% observed a single time. The time point was: newly diagnosed GD, antithyroid drugs for less than 3 months. RNA from PBMCs was the source of the TCR library. This sample was shared with a second study, whose subject was T cells in Graves' hyperthyroidism and ophthalmopathy. That work adds: Aged 18 to 65, the patients had hyperthyroidism that was newly diagnosed and had lasted under 2 months. First-round RT-PCR targeting the TCR CDR3 was performed with the HTBI primer set.

Sequenced here: peripheral blood mononuclear cells (PBMCs), sampled at new diagnosis, from a patient treated with antithyroid drugs. V is TRBV25-1 and J is TRBJ1-4; 9 bases line up with TRBD1. The receptor was isolated from a woman aged 25 to 39 with Graves disease. The CDR3 loop is CASRDRGGEKLFF. In DNA form, the CDR3 reads TGTGCCAGCAGGGACAGGGGTGGTGAAAAACTGTTTTTT.